These 16 T cell receptor beta chains originate from one sample sequenced in a study of T cell responses to AZD1222 COVID-19 vaccine. Some clones are missing from TCRdb's copy, which holds only in-frame ones; the method was immunoSEQ multiplex PCR. The data hold 130,000 or so clones, with 80% to 90% observed a single time. The sequenced sample was peripheral blood, obtained on day 0 of AZD1222 vaccination. The receptors derive from an adult in good health.

This clone is a singleton in its sample. The rearrangement joins TRBV9 to TRBJ1-2; possible D gene TRBD1, 6 bases. CDR3 size: 18 residues. CDR1 and CDR2 from the germline V gene are SGDLS and YYNGEE. V lost 4 bases, J lost 4 bases, and 26 bases lay in between. In DNA form, the CDR3 reads TGTGCCAGCAGCCCCGTTGCGGGGTTCATAGGGGGGAGCTATGGCTACACCTTC. Its protein product is CASSPVAGFIGGSYGYTF.

This clone was recorded only once. The V and J genes are TRBV30 and TRBJ1-1; unclear D gene. Trimming removed 0 bases from V and 10 bases from J, with 15 bases in between. The germline CDR1 and CDR2 sequences are GTSNPN and SVGIG (reference sequence). This CDR3 spans 13 amino acids. The CDR3 DNA is TGTGCCTGGAGTGTTGGGCTATCCAAGGGAGCTTTCTTT. This codes for CAWSVGLSKGAFF.

This clone has a single count. The chain's CDR3 is CSVEGGQVYNEQFF. CDR3 DNA: TGCAGCGTCGAGGGGGGACAGGTTTACAATGAGCAGTTCTTC. The chain links TRBV29-1 to TRBJ2-1; 8 positions match TRBD1. This CDR3 spans 14 amino acids. V trimming: 6 bases; J trimming: 4 bases; junction bases outside the gene matches: 8. Germline CDR1 is SQVTM and CDR2 is ANQGSEA.

This sequence joins TRBV5-6 and TRBJ2-4; possibly TRBD1 for D (6 bases). The germline CDR1 and CDR2 sequences are SGHDT and YYEEEE. The V gene lost 4 bases and the J gene lost 2 bases, with 13 bases spanning the gap. The CDR3 runs 15 residues. CDR3 coding DNA: TGTGCCAGCAGCCCCTTACAGGGTTCCAAAAACATTCAGTACTTC. Translated: CASSPLQGSKNIQYF.

This clone appeared once. This chain connects TRBV15 to TRBJ2-2, with D possibly being TRBD1 or TRBD2 (6 bases each). Per the germline V gene, CDR1 is LNHNV and CDR2 is YYDKDF (reference sequence). CDR3 length: 14 residues. V was shortened by 8 bases and J by 6 bases, with 16 bases between the two germline ends. CDR3 protein: CATRGYRVPGELFF. CDR3 sequence (DNA): TGTGCCACCCGGGGGTACAGGGTGCCCGGGGAGCTGTTTTTT.

The gene calls are TRBV6-5 and TRBJ1-5, with a weak D call TRBD1 (5 bases). The CDR3 covers 16 residues. CDR1 and CDR2 from the germline V gene are MNHEY and SVGAGI. Trimming removed 0 bases from V and 3 bases from J, with 12 bases in between. The CDR3 is CASSYSSEGNNQPQHF. CDR3 nucleotide sequence: TGTGCCAGCAGTTACTCATCCGAGGGGAACAATCAGCCCCAGCATTTT.

This clone has only one observation. The CDR3 spells CASSRGLAGYEQFF. The CDR3 DNA is TGTGCCAGCAGCCGTGGACTAGCGGGATATGAGCAGTTCTTC. The chain combines TRBV5-6 with TRBJ2-1; 12 bases match TRBD2. The trim removed 4 bases at V and 8 bases at J, leaving 4 bases unmatched. The CDR3 runs 14 residues. Germline values: CDR1 SGHDT, CDR2 YYEEEE.

This clone was counted once. The chain has TRBV6-5 and TRBJ2-5; 12 bases fit TRBD2. V gave up 2 bases and J gave up 5 bases; unmatched junction bases: 3. This CDR3 is built from 15 residues. CDR1 MNHEY and CDR2 SVGAGI come from the germline V gene. The CDR3 nucleotides read TGTGCCAGCAGTTACGGACTAGCGGGGAGTGAGACCCAGTACTTC. Residues: CASSYGLAGSETQYF.

This chain links TRBV6-4 with TRBJ1-2, with TRBD1 matching over 7 bases. The CDR3 runs to 19 residues. CDR1 is MRHNA and CDR2 is SNTAGT in the germline V gene. J gave up 5 bases and V 5 bases, and 23 bases lay outside the gene matches. The CDR3 region has the DNA TGTGCCAGCAGTAAGGGCTCTAGGGGGTTCACGGGACAGAGATATGGCTACACCTTC. As protein: CASSKGSRGFTGQRYGYTF.

The chain is built from TRBV6-2 or TRBV6-3 and TRBJ1-1; no firm D call. The CDR3 spans 13 residues. Germline loops: CDR1 MNHEY, CDR2 SVGEGT. Trimming pared 4 bases from V and 0 bases from J, leaving 6 bases between. The chain's CDR3 is CASSSILNTEAFF. The CDR3, as DNA: TGTGCCAGCAGTTCTATTCTGAACACTGAAGCTTTCTTT.

The chain employs TRBV19 and TRBJ1-1; D remains unclear. This CDR3 region has 14 residues. Trimming took off 3 bases at V and 2 bases at J, with 10 bases between the two ends. Germline V gives CDR1 LNHDA, CDR2 SQIVND (reference sequence). The CDR3 loop is CASSMWQLNTEAFF. CDR3 nucleotides: TGTGCCAGTAGTATGTGGCAGCTAAACACTGAAGCTTTCTTT.

The rearrangement uses TRBV11-3 and TRBJ2-7; possible D gene TRBD2, 5 bases. CDR3 length: 12 residues. Trimming removed 4 bases at V and 6 bases at J, with 10 bases between. Germline loops: CDR1 SGHNT, CDR2 YENEEA. In DNA, the CDR3 is TGTGCCAGCAGCTCCGCTCGGGGCGAGCAGTACTTC. Translated: CASSSARGEQYF.

The chain's CDR3 is CASSVGETQYF. The CDR3 region has the DNA TGTGCCAGCAGTGTAGGTGAGACCCAGTACTTC. The gene calls are TRBV11-2 and TRBJ2-5; D gene ambiguous. Germline V gene data show CDR1 as SGHAT and CDR2 as FQNNGV. The V gene lost 6 bases and the J gene lost 5 bases, with 7 bases spanning the gap. The CDR3 runs to 11 residues.

V is TRBV5-1 and J is TRBJ2-2; TRBD2 might be the D (6 bases). The germline V gene encodes CDR1 SGHRS and CDR2 YFSETQ. The V end was cut by 3 bases, the J end by 3 bases, with 15 bases between. CDR3 length equals 16 residues. CDR3 in amino acids: CASSSRGRPDTGELFF. CDR3 bases: TGCGCCAGCAGCTCGCGGGGACGCCCGGACACCGGGGAGCTGTTTTTT.

This rearrangement joins TRBV9 to TRBJ2-2; D uncertain. Germline lookup yields CDR1 SGDLS and CDR2 YYNGEE. The CDR3 runs 14 residues. Trimming cost V 4 bases and J 7 bases, with 14 bases left between them. The CDR3 protein is CASSPLEYGGELFF. DNA for the CDR3: TGTGCCAGCAGCCCCCTGGAGTATGGCGGGGAGCTGTTTTTT.

The chain joins TRBV10-3 to TRBJ2-6, with D perhaps TRBD2 (5 bases). The germline V gene encodes CDR1 ENHRY and CDR2 SYGVKD. The CDR3 loop spans 18 amino acids. Trimming removed 0 bases from V and 1 base from J, with 13 bases in between. CDR3 protein: CAISESAGSGSGANVLTF. DNA of the CDR3: TGTGCCATCAGTGAGTCGGCGGGCTCGGGGTCTGGGGCCAACGTCCTGACTTTC.